Listed below are T cell receptor beta chains from one sample, sequenced in a study of beta chain features in type 1 diabetes. Profiling relied on immunoSEQ multiplex PCR, and the TCRdb table lists in-frame clones only, not all of them. The data contain 240,000 or so clones, about 26% of them singletons. Specimen: central memory CD4+ T cells from blood. The source is a man younger than 45 in good health. Both conserved end residues are part of each CDR3. A D gene is named only where the DNA matches it firmly. Not all rows give a size; the values are once, few, many and, for expanded clones, a class.

-	-	14	TRBV28	TRBJ1-5	TGTGCCAGCAGTTCCCCCCCGGGGGACCAGCCCCAGCATTTT	CASSSPPGDQPQHF
TRBD2	few	16	TRBV7-2	TRBJ2-7	TGTGCCAGCAGCCGCGTCTTTAGCGGGGGTACCTACGAGCAGTACTTC	CASSRVFSGGTYEQYF
-	once	14	TRBV4-3	TRBJ2-5	TGCGCCAGCAGCCAAGAAACCAAAGTCGGGACCCAGTACTTC	CASSQETKVGTQYF
-	once	15	TRBV25-1	TRBJ1-6	TGTGCCAGCAGTGAATTCGGGAGGGGTAATTCACCCCTCCACTTT	CASSEFGRGNSPLHF
-	-	11	TRBV29-1	TRBJ1-2	TGCAGCGTTTGGACGGATGATGGCTACACCTTC	CSVWTDDGYTF
-	-	13	TRBV2	TRBJ2-7	TGTGCCAGCAGTGAACGGATCTCCTACGAGCAGTACTTC	CASSERISYEQYF
TRBD1	-	15	TRBV5-1	TRBJ2-5	TGCGCCAGCAGCTCAATTGGGGACAGGGCAGAGACCCAGTACTTC	CASSSIGDRAETQYF
-	-	11	TRBV2	TRBJ2-1	TGTGCCAGCCTTATGGCCGATGAGCAGTTCTTC	CASLMADEQFF
-	few	14	TRBV9	TRBJ2-7	TGTGCCAGCAGCCCACAGGGTAGCGCCTACGAGCAGTACTTC	CASSPQGSAYEQYF
-	few	14	TRBV23-1	TRBJ2-7	TGCGCCAGCAGTCAGTCCAGCCTCTCCTACGAGCAGTACTTC	CASSQSSLSYEQYF
TRBD2	-	14	TRBV4-3	TRBJ2-2	TGCGCCAGCAGCCTGTCTAGCGGGACCGGGGAGCTGTTTTTT	CASSLSSGTGELFF
TRBD1	once	14	TRBV5-4	TRBJ2-7	TGTGCCAGCAGCTCGCCGGGACAGAATTACGAGCAGTACTTC	CASSSPGQNYEQYF
-	few	13	TRBV6-5	TRBJ2-5	TGTGCCAGCAGTTCCGGGACACGAGAGACCCAGTACTTC	CASSSGTRETQYF
TRBD2	many	19	TRBV5-5	TRBJ2-1	TGTGCCAGCAGCCTGGGTCGCAAGATAGCGGGCGTCTCCTACAATGAGCAGTTCTTC	CASSLGRKIAGVSYNEQFF
-	-	15	TRBV13	TRBJ1-6	TGTGCCAGCAGCCAATACTATGCGCCTAATTCACCCCTCCACTTT	CASSQYYAPNSPLHF
TRBD2	few	16	TRBV28	TRBJ2-3	TGTGCCAGCAACCAACTAGCGGGAGGACACACAGATACGCAGTATTTT	CASNQLAGGHTDTQYF
TRBD1	-	15	TRBV7-2	TRBJ2-7	TGTGCCAGCAGCTTAGGGGTCAGGGGGCTCTACGAGCAGTACTTC	CASSLGVRGLYEQYF
-	-	12	TRBV9	TRBJ1-2	TGTGCCAGCAGCGTAGCAGATGGAGGCTACACCTTC	CASSVADGGYTF
-	many	12	TRBV10-1	TRBJ2-3	TGCGCCAGCAGCAAGACTGGAGATACGCAGTATTTT	CASSKTGDTQYF
-	-	12	TRBV25-1	TRBJ2-2	TGTGCCAGCAGACCCAACACCGGGGAGCTGTTTTTT	CASRPNTGELFF
-	-	15	TRBV5-4	TRBJ2-3	TGTGCCAGCAGCTTGGCCCCTAGCAAAACAGATACGCAGTATTTT	CASSLAPSKTDTQYF
-	few	12	TRBV2	TRBJ2-1	TGTGCCAGCAGTTCTGACTATCATGAGCAGTTCTTC	CASSSDYHEQFF
TRBD1	few	17	TRBV5-1	TRBJ2-7	TGCGCCAGCAGCTTAGGTATCGGGACAGGGGGCTCCTACGAGCAGTACTTC	CASSLGIGTGGSYEQYF
-	few	13	TRBV6-5	TRBJ1-2	TGTGCCAGCAGTAACCGACAGAAAGGAGGCTACACCTTC	CASSNRQKGGYTF
-	few	12	TRBV30	TRBJ2-7	TGTGCCTGGAGTTTCTCCGGAACCGAGCAGTACTTC	CAWSFSGTEQYF
-	-	11	TRBV29-1	TRBJ2-3	TGCAGCGTATCTTCCCCAGATACGCAGTATTTT	CSVSSPDTQYF
-	many	13	TRBV28	TRBJ1-2	TGTGCCAGCAGACGGGACGGGAACTATGGCTACACCTTC	CASRRDGNYGYTF
TRBD2	few	17	TRBV9	TRBJ2-1	TGTGCCAGCAGCGTAGAGGATGGAGGCGGGAGGGGGAATGAGCAGTTCTTC	CASSVEDGGGRGNEQFF
-	many	15	TRBV4-2	TRBJ1-2	TGTGCCAGCAGCCAAGATCTAGCAGCCCCCGGGGACTACACCTTC	CASSQDLAAPGDYTF
TRBD1	-	13	TRBV7-2	TRBJ2-5	TGTGCCAGCAGCTTAGAACAGGGGGAGACCCAGTACTTC	CASSLEQGETQYF
-	-	16	TRBV29-1	TRBJ2-6	TGCAGCGTTGGGGCCAAACAGGGGGCGGGGGGCGCTGGCCTGACTTTC	CSVGAKQGAGGAGLTF
TRBD2	-	17	TRBV5-1	TRBJ2-3	TGCGCCAGCAGCTTGGCCTCCCGCGGGGGGGGTCAAGATACGCAGTATTTT	CASSLASRGGGQDTQYF
-	few	13	TRBV7-2	TRBJ2-3	TGTGCCAGCAGCCCCAGGGGCCCGGATACGCAGTATTTT	CASSPRGPDTQYF
-	-	12	TRBV13	TRBJ2-2	TGTGCCAGCAGCCCTGCTCCCGGGGAGCTGTTTTTT	CASSPAPGELFF
-	few	14	TRBV29-1	TRBJ2-1	TGCAGCGTGGTGACAGGGGACTACCCCAATGAGCAGTTCTTC	CSVVTGDYPNEQFF
TRBD2	-	11	TRBV20-1	TRBJ2-7	TGCAGTGCTAGGGGACTAGCGGATAATTACTTC	CSARGLADNYF
-	many	14	TRBV7-6	TRBJ1-1	TGTGCCAGCAGCTTAGACCAACAGGTCTCTGAAGCTTTCTTT	CASSLDQQVSEAFF
TRBD1	few	17	TRBV25-1	TRBJ2-3	TGTGCCAGCAGTGACCCGGGCGGACAGGGGGCTAAAGATACGCAGTATTTT	CASSDPGGQGAKDTQYF
-	few	15	TRBV7-9	TRBJ2-2	TGTGCCAGCAGCTTTACACAAATCAACACCGGGGAGCTGTTTTTT	CASSFTQINTGELFF
-	few	16	TRBV29-1	TRBJ2-3	TGCAGCGTTGAGGCTAGGCGGGACTCGAACACAGATACGCAGTATTTT	CSVEARRDSNTDTQYF
-	-	15	TRBV5-1	TRBJ1-1	TGCGCCAGCAGGTGGGGTCGCACACTGAACACTGAAGCTTTCTTT	CASRWGRTLNTEAFF
-	few	11	TRBV7-9	TRBJ2-3	TGTGCCAGCAGTACGGTGGATACGCAGTATTTT	CASSTVDTQYF
-	-	14	TRBV7-9	TRBJ2-1	TGTGCCAGCAGCATTGGGACGATCTACAATGAGCAGTTCTTC	CASSIGTIYNEQFF
TRBD2	-	16	TRBV2	TRBJ2-1	TGTGCCAGCAGTGAAGCGCGGCTAGCGGGGGGGCCCGGGCAGTTCTTC	CASSEARLAGGPGQFF
-	many	14	TRBV2	TRBJ1-6	TGTGCCAGCAGTGTAACAGGGAGGGATTCACCCCTCCACTTT	CASSVTGRDSPLHF
TRBD1	-	18	TRBV11-2	TRBJ2-1	TGTGCCAGCAGCCAAATGACGAGCGACAGGGTTAGGAACAATGAGCAGTTCTTC	CASSQMTSDRVRNNEQFF
-	few	13	TRBV9	TRBJ1-6	TGTGCCAGCAGCCCCTCGGAGGGTTCACCCCTCCACTTT	CASSPSEGSPLHF
-	-	12	TRBV2	TRBJ2-7	TGTGCCAGCACCCTAAGCCCACCCGAGCAGTACTTC	CASTLSPPEQYF
TRBD1	-	15	TRBV5-6	TRBJ1-2	TGTGCCAGCAGCCCCCGGACAGGGCGAGACTATGGCTACACCTTC	CASSPRTGRDYGYTF
-	-	17	TRBV18	TRBJ2-5	TGTGCCAGCTCACCGAGGGCCCGCATCACAATTGAAGAGACCCAGTACTTC	CASSPRARITIEETQYF
-	many	13	TRBV10-1	TRBJ1-2	TGCGCCAGCAGTGAAAACGGCGTGGATGGCTACACCTTC	CASSENGVDGYTF
-	many	14	TRBV5-4	TRBJ2-3	TGTGCCAGCAGCCACAGGGACCGCACAGATACGCAGTATTTT	CASSHRDRTDTQYF
TRBD2	-	13	TRBV7-2	TRBJ2-1	TGTGCCAGCACCCCCCCGGGACTAGCGGGAGGGGTCTTC	CASTPPGLAGGVF
-	few	15	TRBV7-2	TRBJ2-6	TGTGCCAGCAGCTTACAGGGTGCTGGGGCCAACGTCCTGACTTTC	CASSLQGAGANVLTF
TRBD1	-	12	TRBV2	TRBJ2-5	TGTGCCAGCCTTGACAGGGATGAGACCCAGTACTTC	CASLDRDETQYF
-	-	12	TRBV28	TRBJ2-5	TGTGCCAGCAGCCCCTCAAACAGGCCCCGGGACTTC	CASSPSNRPRDF